This note documents a single T cell receptor beta chain sequence. Its matching antigen is unknown. Researchers took blood at baseline, on cycle 4 day 1, and on cycle 7 day 1. This record comes from a study of OX40 agonist ivuxolimab in advanced cancers. General study findings and limits: In the 0.1 to 3.0 mg/kg range, CD4+ and CD8+ blood T cells had expanded clonally by week 6.

Data came from immunoSEQ multiplex PCR; TCRdb stores just in-frame clones and leaves some out. The table lists some 13,000 clones, around 76% of them singletons. This receptor was taken from an adult with an advanced solid tumor such as melanoma, head and neck, liver or kidney cancer. Sequencing was performed on CD4+ or CD8+ T cells sorted from blood, taken in a trial of the OX40 agonist ivuxolimab.

In DNA, the CDR3 is TGTGCCAGCAGCTTGAACAGGGCGGACTACGAGCAGTACTTC. It specifies CASSLNRADYEQYF. V usage is TRBV5-6 and J usage is TRBJ2-7; D may be TRBD1 (6 bases). From germline, CDR1 is SGHDT and CDR2 YYEEEE. The CDR3 loop spans 14 amino acids. V was trimmed by 1 base and J by 3 bases, leaving 11 bases between them.